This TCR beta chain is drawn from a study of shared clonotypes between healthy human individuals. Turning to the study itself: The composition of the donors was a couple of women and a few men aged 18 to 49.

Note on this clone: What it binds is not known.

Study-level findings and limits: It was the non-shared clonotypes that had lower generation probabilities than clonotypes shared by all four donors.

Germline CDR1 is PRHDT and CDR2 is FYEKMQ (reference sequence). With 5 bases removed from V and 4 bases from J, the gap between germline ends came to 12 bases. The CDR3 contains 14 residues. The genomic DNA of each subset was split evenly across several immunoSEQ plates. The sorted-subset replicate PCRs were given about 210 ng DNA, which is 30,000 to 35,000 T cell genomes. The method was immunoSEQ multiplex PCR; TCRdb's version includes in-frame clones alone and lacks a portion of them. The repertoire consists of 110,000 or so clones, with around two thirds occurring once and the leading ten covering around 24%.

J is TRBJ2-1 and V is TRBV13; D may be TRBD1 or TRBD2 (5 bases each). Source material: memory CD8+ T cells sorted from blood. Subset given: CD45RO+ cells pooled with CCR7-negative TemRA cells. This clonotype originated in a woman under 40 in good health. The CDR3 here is CASSIGTDYNEQFF. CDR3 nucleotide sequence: TGTGCCAGCAGCATCGGGACGGATTACAATGAGCAGTTCTTC. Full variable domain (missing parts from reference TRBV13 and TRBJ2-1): AAGVIQSPRHLIKEKRETATLKCYPIPRHDTVYWYQQGPGQDPQFLISFYEKMQSDKGSIPDRFSAQQFSDYHSELNMSSLELGDSALYFCASSIGTDYNEQFFGPGTRLTVL.